Only one count was recorded for the clone carrying this TCR beta chain. Its antigen is unidentified. This entry belongs to a study of cytomegalovirus exposure and HLA in healthy donors. Study conclusions and caveats: A later analysis reportedly found fewer N-insertions in an Asian-associated ancestry cluster than the approximately 670-donor mean. Among TCR beta chains, those listed as cytomegalovirus-associated numbered over 150.

In the PCR, 60 Vbeta and 13 Jbeta primers were used. The protocol was immunoSEQ multiplex PCR, while the TCRdb copy is restricted to in-frame clones and leaves out a portion. This sample has over 100,000 clones; 6.5% to 9.5% occur once, and the top ten carry 5.5%. This CDR3 spans 18 amino acids. Germline trimming cut 0 bases from V and 5 bases from J; bases unmatched to any gene: 10. The germline CDR1 and CDR2 sequences are SGDLS and YYNGEE. Sequenced: PBMCs. The V and J genes are TRBV9 and TRBJ2-3; TRBD2 aligns across 12 bases. This TCR came from a man aged 40-49 years in good health and CMV-seronegative. The chain's CDR3 is CASSVALAGGQEGDTQYF. The CDR3 DNA sequence: TGTGCCAGCAGCGTAGCTCTAGCGGGGGGGCAGGAAGGAGATACGCAGTATTTT.